This T cell receptor beta chain was obtained from a study of shared clonotypes between healthy human individuals. Looking at the study overall: In total, the donors were two women and a few men aged 18 to 49. General study findings and limits: Unshared clonotypes carried lower generation probabilities than those common to all four donors. Sorted-subset sequencing, rarefaction showed, was incomplete despite large depth. The genetic and exposure-history diversity represented was limited by few donors.

V dropped 1 base and J dropped 2 bases, with 12 bases sitting between them. CDR1 SNHLY and CDR2 FYNNEI come from the germline V gene. This CDR3 has 15 amino acids. Generated by immunoSEQ multiplex PCR, the TCRdb table keeps only in-frame clones and is missing some. The table records 850,000 to 1,100,000 clones, about 72% of them present only once. A note on this clone: Its target is not known.

The V call is TRBV2, the J call TRBJ2-7; D is unresolved. The source of this sequence is a man between 18 and 35 years old in good health. Some clones in this sample may be carry-over from other donors' samples. The sequencing input was memory CD4+ T cells from PBMCs. The sample's subset: CD45RA-negative fraction. CDR3 sequence (DNA): TGTGCCAGCAGTGAAGACGAAGGGCAGCCCTACGAGCAGTACTTC. Residues: CASSEDEGQPYEQYF.